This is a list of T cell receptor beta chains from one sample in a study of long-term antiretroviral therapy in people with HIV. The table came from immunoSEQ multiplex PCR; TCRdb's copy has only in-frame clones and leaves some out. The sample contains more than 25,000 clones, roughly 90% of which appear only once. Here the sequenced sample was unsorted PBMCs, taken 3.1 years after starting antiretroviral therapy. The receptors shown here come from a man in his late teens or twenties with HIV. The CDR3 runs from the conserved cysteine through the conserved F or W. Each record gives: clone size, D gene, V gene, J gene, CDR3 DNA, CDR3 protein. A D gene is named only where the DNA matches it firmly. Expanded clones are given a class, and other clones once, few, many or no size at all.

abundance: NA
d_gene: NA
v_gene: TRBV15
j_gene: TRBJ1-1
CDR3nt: TGTGCCACCAGCACGAACAGGCCTAACACTGAAGCTTTCTTT
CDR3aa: CATSTNRPNTEAFF

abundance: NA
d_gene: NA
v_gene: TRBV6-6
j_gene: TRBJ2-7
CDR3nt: TGTGCCAGCAGTTACTCCCGGACGGGGGAGCAGTACTTC
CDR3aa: CASSYSRTGEQYF

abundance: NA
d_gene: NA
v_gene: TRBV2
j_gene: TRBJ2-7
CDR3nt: TGTGCCAGCAGTGATATACAGAAAGGCTACGAGCAGTACTTC
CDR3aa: CASSDIQKGYEQYF

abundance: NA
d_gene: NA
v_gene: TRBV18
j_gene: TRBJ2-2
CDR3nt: TGTGCCAGCTCACCGGAGACCGGGGAGCTGTTTTTT
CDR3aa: CASSPETGELFF

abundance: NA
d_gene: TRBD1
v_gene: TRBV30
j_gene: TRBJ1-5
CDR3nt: TGTGCCTGGCGGAGACAGGGACAACAGCCCCAGCATTTT
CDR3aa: CAWRRQGQQPQHF

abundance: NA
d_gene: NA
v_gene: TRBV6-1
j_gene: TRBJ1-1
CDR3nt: TGTGCCAGCAGTGAAGTAGGGAACACTGAAGCTTTCTTT
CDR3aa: CASSEVGNTEAFF

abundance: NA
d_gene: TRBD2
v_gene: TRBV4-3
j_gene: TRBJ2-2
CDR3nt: TGCGCCAGCAGCCAACTTCCCGGACTAGCGGGGGCCATCAACGGGGTCACCGGGGAGCTGTTTTTT
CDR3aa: CASSQLPGLAGAINGVTGELFF

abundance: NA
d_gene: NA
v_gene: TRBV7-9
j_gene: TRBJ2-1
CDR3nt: TGTGCCAGCAACCTTTTGGAACTACCTGAGCAGTTCTTC
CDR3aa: CASNLLELPEQFF

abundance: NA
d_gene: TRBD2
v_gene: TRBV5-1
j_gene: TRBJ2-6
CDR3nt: TGCGCCAGCAGCTTTTTTGGGGCGAAAGGCGGGAGGGCCGACTCTGGGGCCAACGTCCTGACTTTC
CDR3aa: CASSFFGAKGGRADSGANVLTF

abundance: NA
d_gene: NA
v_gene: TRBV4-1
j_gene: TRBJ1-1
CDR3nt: TGCGCCAGCAGCCAAGTACAGGGAGTAACTGAAGCTTTCTTT
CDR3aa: CASSQVQGVTEAFF

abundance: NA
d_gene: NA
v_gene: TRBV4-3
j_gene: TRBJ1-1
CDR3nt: TGCGCCAGCAGCCTGGGGGGGAACACTGAAGCTTTCTTT
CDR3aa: CASSLGGNTEAFF

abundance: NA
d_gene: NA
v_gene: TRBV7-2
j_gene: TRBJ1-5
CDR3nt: TGTGCCAGCAGCTCCGGAGGGGGTCTAAATCAGCCCCAGCATTTT
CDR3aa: CASSSGGGLNQPQHF

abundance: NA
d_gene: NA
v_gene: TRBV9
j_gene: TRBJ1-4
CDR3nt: TGTGCCAGCAGCGTGGGGCAGCATCGTTTTTTT
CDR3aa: CASSVGQHRFF

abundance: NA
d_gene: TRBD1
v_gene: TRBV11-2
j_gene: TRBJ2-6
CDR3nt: TGTGCCAGCAGCTTAATCCGCCGGGACAGGAGGTCGGGGGCCAACGTCCTGACTTTC
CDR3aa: CASSLIRRDRRSGANVLTF

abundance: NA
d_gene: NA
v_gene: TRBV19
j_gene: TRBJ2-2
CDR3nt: TGTGCCAGCCTGGAGCCGGGTGGCACCGGGGAGCTGTTTTTT
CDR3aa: CASLEPGGTGELFF

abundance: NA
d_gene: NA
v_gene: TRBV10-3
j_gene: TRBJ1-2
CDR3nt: TGTGCCATCAGTGAGGACCGAGTCCCGAACTATAACTATGGCTACACCTTC
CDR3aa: CAISEDRVPNYNYGYTF

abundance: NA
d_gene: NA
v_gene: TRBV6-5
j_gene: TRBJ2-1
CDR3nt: TGTGCCAGCAGTCGATACCCCGAAGCAGCGAATGAGCAGTTCTTC
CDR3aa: CASSRYPEAANEQFF

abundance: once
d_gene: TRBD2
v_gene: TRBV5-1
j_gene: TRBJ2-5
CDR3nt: TGCGCCATCCTGCCCTTAACTAGCGGCCGGGACTTC
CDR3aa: CAILPLTSGRDF

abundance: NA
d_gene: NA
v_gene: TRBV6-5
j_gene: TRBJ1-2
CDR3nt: TGTGCCAGCAGCCTTGGACAGCCCTATGGCTACACCTTC
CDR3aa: CASSLGQPYGYTF

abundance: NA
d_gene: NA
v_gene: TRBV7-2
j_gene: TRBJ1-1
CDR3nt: TGTGCCAGCAGCTTAAATCGTGGGGACGGGAACACTGAAGCTTTCTTT
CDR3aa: CASSLNRGDGNTEAFF

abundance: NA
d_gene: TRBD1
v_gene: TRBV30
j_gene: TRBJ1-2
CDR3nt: TGTGCCGCTCCGGGACAGGGGATGTATGGCTACACCTTC
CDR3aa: CAAPGQGMYGYTF

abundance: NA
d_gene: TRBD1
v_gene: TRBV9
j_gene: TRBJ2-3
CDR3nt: TGTGCCAGCAGCGTCGGACAGGCCCGATCAGGTACAGATACGCAGTATTTT
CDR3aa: CASSVGQARSGTDTQYF

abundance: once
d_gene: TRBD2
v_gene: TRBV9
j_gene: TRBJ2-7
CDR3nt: TGTGCCAGCAGCGAAGGACTAGAGCGCGAGCAGTACTTC
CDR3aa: CASSEGLEREQYF

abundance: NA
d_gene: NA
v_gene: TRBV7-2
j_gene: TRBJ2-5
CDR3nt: TGTGCCAGCAGCTTAGTGGAGACCCAGTACTTC
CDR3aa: CASSLVETQYF

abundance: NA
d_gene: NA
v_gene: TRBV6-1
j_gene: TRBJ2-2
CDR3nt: TGTGCCAGCAGGGGGGTAGTGAACACCGGGGAGCTGTTTTTT
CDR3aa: CASRGVVNTGELFF

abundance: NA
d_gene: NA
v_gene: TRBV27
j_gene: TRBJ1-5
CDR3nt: TGTGCCAGCAGTCGGGGTCCCAGGGGAGGCAATCAGCCCCAGCATTTT
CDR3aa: CASSRGPRGGNQPQHF

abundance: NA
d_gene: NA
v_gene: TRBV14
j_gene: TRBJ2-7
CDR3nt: TGTGCCAGCAGCCAATATGGAGGGGGCTACGAGCAGTACTTC
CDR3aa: CASSQYGGGYEQYF

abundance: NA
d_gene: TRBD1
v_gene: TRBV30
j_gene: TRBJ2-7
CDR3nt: TGTGCCTGGAGTGTTCAACTTCCGGGACAGGGGAAGCAGTACTTC
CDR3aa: CAWSVQLPGQGKQYF

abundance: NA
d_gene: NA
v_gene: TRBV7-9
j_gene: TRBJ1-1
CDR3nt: TGTGCCAGCAGCTTACTCCAGCCGGGGGCGGGTGAAGCTTTCTTT
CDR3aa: CASSLLQPGAGEAFF

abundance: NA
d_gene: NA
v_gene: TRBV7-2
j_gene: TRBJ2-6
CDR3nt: TGTGCCAGCAGCCCAGGACAGAGAACCTCTGGGGCCAACGTCCTGACTTTC
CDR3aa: CASSPGQRTSGANVLTF

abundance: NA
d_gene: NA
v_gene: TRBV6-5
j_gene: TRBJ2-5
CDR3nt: TGTGCCAGCAGTTCATATATAACAGAGAACCAAGAGACCCAGTACTTC
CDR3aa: CASSSYITENQETQYF

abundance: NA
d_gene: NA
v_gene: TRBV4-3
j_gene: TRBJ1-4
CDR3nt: TGCGCCAGCAGCCAAGATGCGGCACCTGCAACTAATGAAAAACTGTTTTTT
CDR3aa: CASSQDAAPATNEKLFF

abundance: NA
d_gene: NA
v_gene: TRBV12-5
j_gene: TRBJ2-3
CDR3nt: TGTGCTAGTGGCTCAACTGGAGGCAGGTCAGATACGCAGTATTTT
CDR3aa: CASGSTGGRSDTQYF

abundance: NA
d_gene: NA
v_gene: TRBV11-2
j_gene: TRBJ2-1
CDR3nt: TGTGCCAGCAAATTGGGGGATCGGCTGTTCTTC
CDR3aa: CASKLGDRLFF

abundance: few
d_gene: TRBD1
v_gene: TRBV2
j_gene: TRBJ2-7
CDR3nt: TGTGCCAGCAACACGCCGGGACAGGAACTCGAGCAGTACTTC
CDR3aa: CASNTPGQELEQYF

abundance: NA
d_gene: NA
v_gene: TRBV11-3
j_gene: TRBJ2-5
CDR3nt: TGTGCCAGCAGCGAGGGACCGACGGGGACCCAGTACTTC
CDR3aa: CASSEGPTGTQYF

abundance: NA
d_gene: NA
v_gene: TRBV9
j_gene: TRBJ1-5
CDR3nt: TGTGCCAGCAGCGTAGCTGGGGATCAGCCCCAGCATTTT
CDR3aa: CASSVAGDQPQHF

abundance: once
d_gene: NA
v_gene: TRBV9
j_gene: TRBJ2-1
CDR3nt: TGTGCCAGCAGCTCAGGGATTCGGTTTGTCAATGAGCAGTTCTTC
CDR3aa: CASSSGIRFVNEQFF

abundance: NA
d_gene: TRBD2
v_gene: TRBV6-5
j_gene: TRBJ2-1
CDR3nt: TGTGCCAGCAGTTCCCGGGGAGGGTGGTTCTTC
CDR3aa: CASSSRGGWFF

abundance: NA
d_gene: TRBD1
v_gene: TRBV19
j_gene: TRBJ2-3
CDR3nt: TGTGCCAGTGGCCTTCCGGGACAGGGGGCAGATACGCAGTATTTT
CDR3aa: CASGLPGQGADTQYF

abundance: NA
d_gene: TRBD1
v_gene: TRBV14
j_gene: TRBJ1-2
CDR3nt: TGTGCCAGCAGCCATTCGGGACAGGGGGCCGGCTACACCTTC
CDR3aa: CASSHSGQGAGYTF

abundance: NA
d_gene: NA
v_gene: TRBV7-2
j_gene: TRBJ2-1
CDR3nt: TGTGCCAGCAGATCTCAAGGGAATGAGCAGTTCTTC
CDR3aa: CASRSQGNEQFF

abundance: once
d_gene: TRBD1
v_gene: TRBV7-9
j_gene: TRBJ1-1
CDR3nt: TGTGCCAGCAGCTTGGGACAGTTGAACACTGAAGCTTTCTTT
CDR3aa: CASSLGQLNTEAFF

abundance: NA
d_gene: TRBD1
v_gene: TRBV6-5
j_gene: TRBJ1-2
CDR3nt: TGTGCCAGCAGTTACCCGGGACAGGGGGGCGGCTACACCTTC
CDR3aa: CASSYPGQGGGYTF

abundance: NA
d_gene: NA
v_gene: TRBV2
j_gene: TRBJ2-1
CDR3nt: TGTGCCACGCTGAGGGCAGGGGGGAATGAGCAGTTCTTC
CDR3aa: CATLRAGGNEQFF

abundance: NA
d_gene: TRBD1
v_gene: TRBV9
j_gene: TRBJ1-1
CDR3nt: TGTGCCAGTAATCAACTGGACAGGGGGAACACTGAAGCTTTCTTT
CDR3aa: CASNQLDRGNTEAFF

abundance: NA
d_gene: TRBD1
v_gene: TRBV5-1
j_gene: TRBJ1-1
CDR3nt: TGCGCCAGCAGCTTGGGGGACAGGGGCAACACTGAAGCTTTCTTT
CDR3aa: CASSLGDRGNTEAFF

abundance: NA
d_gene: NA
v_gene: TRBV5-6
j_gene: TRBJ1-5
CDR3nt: TGTGCCAGCAGCGTTGGCCTCCAGCCCCAGCATTTT
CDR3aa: CASSVGLQPQHF

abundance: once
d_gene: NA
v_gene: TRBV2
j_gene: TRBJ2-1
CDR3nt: TGTGCCAGCAGTGAAGCAGTTGTTACCTACAATGAGCAGTTCTTC
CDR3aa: CASSEAVVTYNEQFF

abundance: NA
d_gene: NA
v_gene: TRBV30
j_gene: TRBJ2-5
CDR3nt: TGTGCCTGGAGTGGGGGGACCCAGTACTTC
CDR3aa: CAWSGGTQYF

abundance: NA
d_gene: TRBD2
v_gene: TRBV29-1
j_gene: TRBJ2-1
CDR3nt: TGCAGCGCACTTGGACTAGCGGGGGTCTCCTACAATGAGCAGTTCTTC
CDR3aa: CSALGLAGVSYNEQFF

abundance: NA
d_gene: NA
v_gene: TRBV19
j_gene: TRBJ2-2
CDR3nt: TGTGCCAGTAGTATCCCCGGGGCCACCACCGGGGAGCTGTTTTTT
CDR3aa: CASSIPGATTGELFF